These 11 T cell receptor beta chains share one sample of origin, sequenced in a study of T cells expressing NK-cell markers. TCRdb reprocessed the 5' RACE reads, keeping one entry per CDR3 protein, no DNA. This sample's table has 250,000 or so distinct CDR3 sequences. Sequencing input: blood T cells: a sorted CD56 or NKG2C T cell subset, CD4+ or CD8+ T cells, or bulk PBMC T cells (not recorded which). Every receptor here comes from a woman aged 18 to 75 in good health.

This sequence joins TRBV20-1 and TRBJ1-6; TCRdb outputs TRBD1, but without DNA this stays unchecked. In germline, CDR1 is DFQATT, CDR2 SNEGSKA (reference sequence). CDR3 size: 15 residues. This CDR3 is CSATPPGVLNSPLHF.

The chain carries TRBV18 and TRBJ1-1. This CDR3 is built from 14 residues. Looked up from germline, CDR1 is KGHSH and CDR2 is LQKENI. The CDR3 loop is CASSIGTANTEAFF.

The chain has TRBV27 and TRBJ1-6; TCRdb designates TRBD1, a call that cannot be tested without DNA. The CDR3 totals 16 residues. From germline, CDR1 is MNHEY and CDR2 SMNVEV (reference sequence). CDR3 loop: CASSLLTGVNNSPLHF.

V usage is TRBV12-3 or TRBV12-4 and J usage is TRBJ2-6. The CDR3 contains 16 residues. Here the CDR3 reads CASTTVKVAGANVLTF.

This rearrangement joins TRBV20-1 to TRBJ2-7; as DNA is missing, the TRBD2 call by TCRdb cannot be tested. Germline CDR1 is DFQATT and CDR2 is SNEGSKA (reference sequence). The CDR3 has 14 amino acids. The CDR3 loop is CSADPSGGPYEQYF.

The chain combines TRBV6-1 with TRBJ2-4. The germline CDR1 and CDR2 sequences are MNHNS and SASEGT. The CDR3 length is 11 residues. This chain's CDR3 is CASSEENIQYF.

J is TRBJ2-3 and V is TRBV6-1; checking the TCRdb D call of TRBD1 is not possible without DNA. The CDR3 is made up of 14 amino acids. The germline gives CDR1 MNHNS, CDR2 SASEGT. The chain's CDR3 is CASRRPGQLDTQYF.

J is TRBJ2-3 and V is TRBV20-1; TCRdb calls TRBD2, which cannot be checked without DNA. This CDR3 is built from 13 residues. From germline, CDR1 is DFQATT and CDR2 SNEGSKA (reference sequence). The CDR3 is CSASGTSGGAEYF.

The chain has TRBV12-3 or TRBV12-4 and TRBJ1-2. There are 15 residues in the CDR3. This CDR3 reads CASSFTAVGGNGYTF.

This sequence joins TRBV6-5 and TRBJ1-2; TCRdb indicates TRBD1, and absent DNA this call remains unverified. In germline, CDR1 is MNHEY, CDR2 SVGAGI. CDR3 length: 16 amino acids. The CDR3 spells CASSYYGRRGINGYTF.

The genes are TRBV20-1 and TRBJ2-5. The CDR3 loop spans 11 amino acids. The germline V gene has CDR1 DFQATT and CDR2 SNEGSKA (reference sequence). CDR3 sequence: CNAPTGETQYF.